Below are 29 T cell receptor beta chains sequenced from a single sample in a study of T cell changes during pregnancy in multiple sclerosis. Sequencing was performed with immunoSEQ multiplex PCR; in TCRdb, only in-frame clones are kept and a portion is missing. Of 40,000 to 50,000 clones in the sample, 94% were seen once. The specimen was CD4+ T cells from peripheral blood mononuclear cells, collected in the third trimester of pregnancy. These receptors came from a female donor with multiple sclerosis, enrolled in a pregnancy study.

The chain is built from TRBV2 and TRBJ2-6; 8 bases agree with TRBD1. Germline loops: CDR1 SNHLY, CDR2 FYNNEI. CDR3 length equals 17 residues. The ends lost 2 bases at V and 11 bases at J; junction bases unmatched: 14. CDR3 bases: TGTGCCAGCAGTGAACTAGGACAGGGCTTTGATTCCCACGTCCTGACTTTC. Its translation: CASSELGQGFDSHVLTF.

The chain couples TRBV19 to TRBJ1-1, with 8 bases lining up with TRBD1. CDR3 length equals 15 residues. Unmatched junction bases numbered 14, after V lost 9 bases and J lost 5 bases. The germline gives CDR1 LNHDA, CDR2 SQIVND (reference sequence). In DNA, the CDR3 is TGTGCCAGCGGGACAGGCCCAAACTTCCGGACTGAAGCTTTCTTT. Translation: CASGTGPNFRTEAFF.

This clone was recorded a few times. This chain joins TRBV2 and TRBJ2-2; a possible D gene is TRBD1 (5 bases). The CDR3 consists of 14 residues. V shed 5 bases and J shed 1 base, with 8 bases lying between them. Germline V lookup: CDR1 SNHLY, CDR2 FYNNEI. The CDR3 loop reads CASSRQRNTGELFF. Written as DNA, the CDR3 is TGTGCCAGCAGTCGACAGAGGAACACCGGGGAGCTGTTTTTT.

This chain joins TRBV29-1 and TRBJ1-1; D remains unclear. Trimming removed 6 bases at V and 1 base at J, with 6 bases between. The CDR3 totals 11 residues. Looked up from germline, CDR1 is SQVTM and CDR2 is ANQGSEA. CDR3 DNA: TGCAGCGTCAACAGGAACACTGAAGCTTTCTTT. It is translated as CSVNRNTEAFF.

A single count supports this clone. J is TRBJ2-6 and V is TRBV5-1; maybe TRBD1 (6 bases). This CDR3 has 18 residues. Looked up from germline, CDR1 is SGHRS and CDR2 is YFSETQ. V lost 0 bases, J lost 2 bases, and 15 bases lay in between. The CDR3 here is CASSLANRVPAGANVLTF. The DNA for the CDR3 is TGCGCCAGCAGCTTGGCCAACAGGGTGCCAGCTGGGGCCAACGTCCTGACTTTC.

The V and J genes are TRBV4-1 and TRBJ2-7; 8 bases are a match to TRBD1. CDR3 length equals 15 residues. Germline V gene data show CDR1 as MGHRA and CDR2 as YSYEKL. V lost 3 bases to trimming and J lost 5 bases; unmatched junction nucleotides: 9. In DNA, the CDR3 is TGCGCCAGCAGCCACCCAGGGGGCACCAAAGACGAGCAGTACTTC. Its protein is CASSHPGGTKDEQYF.

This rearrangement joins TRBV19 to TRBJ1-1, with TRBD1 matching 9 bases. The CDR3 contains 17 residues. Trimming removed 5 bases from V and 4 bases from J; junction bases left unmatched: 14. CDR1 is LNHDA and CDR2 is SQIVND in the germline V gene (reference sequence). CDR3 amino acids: CASSGGTGYWLVTEAFF. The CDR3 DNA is TGTGCCAGTAGTGGGGGGACAGGGTATTGGTTGGTCACTGAAGCTTTCTTT.

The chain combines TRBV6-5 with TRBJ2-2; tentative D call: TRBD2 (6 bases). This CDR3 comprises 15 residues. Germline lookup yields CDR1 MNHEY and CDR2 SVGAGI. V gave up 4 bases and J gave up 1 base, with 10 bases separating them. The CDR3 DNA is TGTGCCAGCAGTTTCCGGGACTTGAACACCGGGGAGCTGTTTTTT. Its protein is CASSFRDLNTGELFF.

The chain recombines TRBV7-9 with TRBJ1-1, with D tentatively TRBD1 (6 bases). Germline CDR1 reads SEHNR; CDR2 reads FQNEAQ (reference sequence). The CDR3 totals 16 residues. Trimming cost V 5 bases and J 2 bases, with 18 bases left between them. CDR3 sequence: CASSKNLDSSNTEAFF. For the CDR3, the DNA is TGTGCCAGCAGCAAAAACTTGGACAGCTCAAACACTGAAGCTTTCTTT.

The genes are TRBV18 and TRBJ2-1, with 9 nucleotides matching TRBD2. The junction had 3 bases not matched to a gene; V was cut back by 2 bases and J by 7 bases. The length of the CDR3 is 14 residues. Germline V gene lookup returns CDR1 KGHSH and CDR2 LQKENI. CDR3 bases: TGTGCCAGCTCACCAGCGGGAGGGCCAAATGAGCAGTTCTTC. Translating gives CASSPAGGPNEQFF.

The CDR3 reads CASSYRGTGGSSPLHF. In DNA form, the CDR3 reads TGTGCCAGCAGCTATCGTGGGACAGGGGGTAGTTCACCCCTCCACTTT. The rearrangement uses TRBV7-9 and TRBJ1-6; the match to TRBD1 covers 11 bases. CDR1 SEHNR and CDR2 FQNEAQ come from the germline V gene (reference sequence). This CDR3 is 16 amino acids long. J gave up 9 bases and V 4 bases, and 8 bases lay outside the gene matches.

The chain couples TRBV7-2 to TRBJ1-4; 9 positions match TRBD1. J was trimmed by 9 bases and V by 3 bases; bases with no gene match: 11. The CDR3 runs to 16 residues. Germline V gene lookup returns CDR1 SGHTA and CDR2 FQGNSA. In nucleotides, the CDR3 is TGTGCCAGCAGCTTTGCTGGACAGGGGCAGGGGAAAAAACTGTTTTTT. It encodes CASSFAGQGQGKKLFF. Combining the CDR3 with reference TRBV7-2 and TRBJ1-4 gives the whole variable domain GAGVSQSPSNKVTEKGKDVELRCDPISGHTALYWYRQSLGQGLEFLIYFQGNSAPDKSGLPSDRFSAERTGGSVSTLTIQRTQQEDSAVYLCASSFAGQGQGKKLFFGSGTQLSVL.

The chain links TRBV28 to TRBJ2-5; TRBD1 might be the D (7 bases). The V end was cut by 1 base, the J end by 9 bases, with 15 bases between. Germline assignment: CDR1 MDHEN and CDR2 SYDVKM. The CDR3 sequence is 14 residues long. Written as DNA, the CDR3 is TGTGCCAGCAGTTTATCCCGGCCCAGGGGGGCCCAGTACTTC. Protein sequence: CASSLSRPRGAQYF.

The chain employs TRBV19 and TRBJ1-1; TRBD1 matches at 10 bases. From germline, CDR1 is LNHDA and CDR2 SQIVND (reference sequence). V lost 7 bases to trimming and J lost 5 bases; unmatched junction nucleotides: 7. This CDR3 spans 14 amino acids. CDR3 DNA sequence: TGTGCCAGTACTAACGACAGGGGGCATACTGAAGCTTTCTTT. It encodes CASTNDRGHTEAFF.

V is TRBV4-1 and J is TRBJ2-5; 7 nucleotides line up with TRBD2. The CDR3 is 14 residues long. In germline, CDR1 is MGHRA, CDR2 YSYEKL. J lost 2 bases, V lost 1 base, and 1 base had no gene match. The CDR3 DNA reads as TGCGCCAGCAGCCAAGGACTAGCTCAAGAGACCCAGTACTTC. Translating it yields CASSQGLAQETQYF.

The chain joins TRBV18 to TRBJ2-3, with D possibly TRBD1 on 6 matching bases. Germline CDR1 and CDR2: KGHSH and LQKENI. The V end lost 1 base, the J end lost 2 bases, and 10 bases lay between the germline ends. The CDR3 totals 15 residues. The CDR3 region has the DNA TGTGCCAGCTCACCACTACAGGGCGACACAGATACGCAGTATTTT. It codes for CASSPLQGDTDTQYF.

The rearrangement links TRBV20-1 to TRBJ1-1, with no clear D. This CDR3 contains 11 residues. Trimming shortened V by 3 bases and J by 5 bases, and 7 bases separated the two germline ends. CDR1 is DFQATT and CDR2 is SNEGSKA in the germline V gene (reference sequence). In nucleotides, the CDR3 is TGCAGTGCTAGCCCCCTGACTGAAGCTTTCTTT. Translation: CSASPLTEAFF.

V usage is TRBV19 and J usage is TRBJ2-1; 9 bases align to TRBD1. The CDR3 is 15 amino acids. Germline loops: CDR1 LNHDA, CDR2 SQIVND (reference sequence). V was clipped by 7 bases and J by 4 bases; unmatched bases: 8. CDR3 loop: CASTFVGQGYNEQFF. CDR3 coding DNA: TGTGCCAGTACCTTCGTGGGACAGGGATACAATGAGCAGTTCTTC. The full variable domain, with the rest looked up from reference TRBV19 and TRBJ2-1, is DGGITQSPKYLFRKEGQNVTLSCEQNLNHDAMYWYRQDPGQGLRLIYYSQIVNDFQKGDIAEGYSVSREKKESFPLTVTSAQKNPTAFYLCASTFVGQGYNEQFFGPGTRLTVL.

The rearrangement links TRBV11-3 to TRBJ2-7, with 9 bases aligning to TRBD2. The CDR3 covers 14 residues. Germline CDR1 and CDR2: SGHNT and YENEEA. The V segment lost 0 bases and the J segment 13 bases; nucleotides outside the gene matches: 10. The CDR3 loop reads CASSLERGGPPFYF. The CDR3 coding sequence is TGTGCCAGCAGCTTAGAGCGGGGGGGCCCCCCTTTTTACTTC.

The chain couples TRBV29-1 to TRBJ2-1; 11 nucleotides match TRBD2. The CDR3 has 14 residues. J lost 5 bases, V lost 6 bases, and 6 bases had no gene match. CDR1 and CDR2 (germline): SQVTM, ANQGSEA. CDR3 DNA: TGCAGCGTCGCCCCGGGACTAGCGGACAATGAGCAGTTCTTC. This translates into CSVAPGLADNEQFF.

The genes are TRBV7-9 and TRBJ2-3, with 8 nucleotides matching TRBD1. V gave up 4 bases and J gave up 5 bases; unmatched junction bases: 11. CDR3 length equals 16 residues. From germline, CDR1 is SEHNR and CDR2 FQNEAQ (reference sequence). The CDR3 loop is CASSSQGADRIDTQYF. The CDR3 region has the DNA TGTGCCAGCAGCTCTCAGGGGGCCGATAGAATAGATACGCAGTATTTT.

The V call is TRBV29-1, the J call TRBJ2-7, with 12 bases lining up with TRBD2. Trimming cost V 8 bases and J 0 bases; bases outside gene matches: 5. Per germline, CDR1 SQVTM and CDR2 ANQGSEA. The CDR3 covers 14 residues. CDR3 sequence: CSIKTSGSSYEQYF. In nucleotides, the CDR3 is TGCAGCATAAAGACTAGCGGGAGCTCCTACGAGCAGTACTTC.

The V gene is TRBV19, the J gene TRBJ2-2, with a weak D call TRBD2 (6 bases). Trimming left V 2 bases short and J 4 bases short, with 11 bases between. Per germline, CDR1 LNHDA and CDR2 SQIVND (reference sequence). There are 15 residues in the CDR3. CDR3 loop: CASSIRFGGTGELFF. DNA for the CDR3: TGTGCCAGTAGTATAAGGTTCGGGGGCACCGGGGAGCTGTTTTTT.

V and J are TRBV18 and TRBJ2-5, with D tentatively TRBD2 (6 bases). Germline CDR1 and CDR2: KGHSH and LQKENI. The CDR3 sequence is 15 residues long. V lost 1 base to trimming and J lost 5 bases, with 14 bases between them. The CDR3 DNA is TGTGCCAGCTCACCACAGGACGGGAGAAGGGAGACCCAGTACTTC. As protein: CASSPQDGRRETQYF. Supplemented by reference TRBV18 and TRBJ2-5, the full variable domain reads NAGVMQNPRHLVRRRGQEARLRCSPMKGHSHVYWYRQLPEEGLKFMVYLQKENIIDESGMPKERFSAEFPKEGPSILRIQQVVRGDSAAYFCASSPQDGRRETQYFGPGTRLLVL.

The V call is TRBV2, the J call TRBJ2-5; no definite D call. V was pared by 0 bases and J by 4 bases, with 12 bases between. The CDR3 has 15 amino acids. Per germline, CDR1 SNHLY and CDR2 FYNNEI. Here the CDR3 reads CASSEAGGLIETQYF. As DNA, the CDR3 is TGTGCCAGCAGTGAAGCTGGTGGGCTCATAGAGACCCAGTACTTC.

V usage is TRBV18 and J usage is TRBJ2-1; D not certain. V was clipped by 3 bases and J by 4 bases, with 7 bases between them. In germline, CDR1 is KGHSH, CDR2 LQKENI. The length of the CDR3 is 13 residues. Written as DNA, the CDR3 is TGTGCCAGCTCACCCTCGGTGTACAATGAGCAGTTCTTC. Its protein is CASSPSVYNEQFF.

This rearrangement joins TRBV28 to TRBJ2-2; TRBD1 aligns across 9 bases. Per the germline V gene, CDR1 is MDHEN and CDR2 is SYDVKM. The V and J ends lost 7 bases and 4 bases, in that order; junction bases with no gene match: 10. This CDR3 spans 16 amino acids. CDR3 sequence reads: CASTRGDRVPTGELFF. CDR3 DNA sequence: TGTGCCAGCACCAGGGGGGACAGGGTACCCACCGGGGAGCTGTTTTTT.

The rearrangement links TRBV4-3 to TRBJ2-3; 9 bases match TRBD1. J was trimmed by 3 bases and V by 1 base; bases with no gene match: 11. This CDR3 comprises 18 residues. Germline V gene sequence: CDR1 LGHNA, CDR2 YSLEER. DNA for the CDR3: TGCGCCAGCAGCCAAGGGGGGACAGGGATAGTTGCGACAGATACGCAGTATTTT. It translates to CASSQGGTGIVATDTQYF.

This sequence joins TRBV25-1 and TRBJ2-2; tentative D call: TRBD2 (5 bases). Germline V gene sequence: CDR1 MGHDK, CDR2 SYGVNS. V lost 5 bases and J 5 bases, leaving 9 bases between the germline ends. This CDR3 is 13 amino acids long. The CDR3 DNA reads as TGTGCCAGCAGTCAACTAGTAACCGGGGAGCTGTTTTTT. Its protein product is CASSQLVTGELFF.